Below are 3 T cell receptor beta chains sequenced from a single sample in a study of CD8 T cells in ankylosing spondylitis (dated by TCRdb to the late 2010s). The paper as a whole reports these results and caveats: Blood from ankylosing spondylitis patients appeared to be characterized by a TCR beta motif composed of under 10 highly homologous amino acid variants.

Antigens for these TCRs are unknown. The library was prepared using 5' RACE. The instrument was an Illumina HiSeq 2500. Clones were called with MiXCR by TCRdb after fastp trimmed the public reads at Q25, and only in-frame beta chains were retained. One record per CDR3 amino acid sequence lists the most common genes and DNA. A total of some 800,000 distinct CDR3 sequences appear in this sample, approximately 10% of them only once. Clones ranked in the top ten supply approximately 0.5% of the sample. What was sequenced was blood, either unsorted or a sorted T cell fraction (not recorded which). The source of these receptors is a male donor with ankylosing spondylitis.

This clonotype has more than one count but fewer than ten. The V gene is TRBV29-1, the J gene TRBJ1-1; D ambiguous. V lost 3 bases and J lost 4, with 6 bases in between. This CDR3 has 11 residues. Germline V gene sequence: CDR1 SQVTM, CDR2 ANQGSEA. Here the CDR3 reads CSVDRSTEAFF. The CDR3 DNA follows: TGCAGCGTTGATAGGAGCACTGAAGCTTTCTTT.

The chain has TRBV5-1 and TRBJ2-2; D gene uncertain. V lost 0 bases and J 1 base, leaving 7 bases between the germline ends. CDR1 is SGHRS and CDR2 is YFSETQ in the germline V gene. This CDR3 has 15 amino acids. This CDR3 is CASSLGVLNTGELFF. For the CDR3, the DNA is TGCGCCAGCAGCTTGGGGGTACTGAACACCGGGGAGCTGTTTTTT. Drawing the rest from reference TRBV5-1 and TRBJ2-2, the complete variable domain is KAGVTQTPRYLIKTRGQQVTLSCSPISGHRSVSWYQQTPGQGLQFLFEYFSETQRNKGNFPGRFSGRQFSNSRSEMNVSTLELGDSALYLCASSLGVLNTGELFFGEGSRLTVL.

Regarding this clonotype: Sequence at one end of the junction differs from germline and may be a read error. The V and J genes are TRBV10-3 and TRBJ1-1, with TRBD1 as a possible D gene (5 bases). Germline V gene sequence: CDR1 ENHRY, CDR2 SYGVKD. This CDR3 spans 13 amino acids. Here the CDR3 reads CANSGGLNTEAFF. The DNA for the CDR3 is TGTGCCAACAGTGGGGGTTTGAACACTGAAGCTTTCTTT.